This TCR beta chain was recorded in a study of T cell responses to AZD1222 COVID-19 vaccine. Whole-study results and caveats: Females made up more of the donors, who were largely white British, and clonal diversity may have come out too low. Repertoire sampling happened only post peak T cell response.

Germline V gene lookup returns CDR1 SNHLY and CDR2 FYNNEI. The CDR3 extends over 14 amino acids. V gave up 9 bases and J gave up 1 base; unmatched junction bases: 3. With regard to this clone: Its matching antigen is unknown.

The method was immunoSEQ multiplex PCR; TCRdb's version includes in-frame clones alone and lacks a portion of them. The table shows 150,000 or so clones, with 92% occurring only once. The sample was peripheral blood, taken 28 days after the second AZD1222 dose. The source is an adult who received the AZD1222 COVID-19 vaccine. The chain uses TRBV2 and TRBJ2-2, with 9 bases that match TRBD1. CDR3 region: CARDRGLNTGELFF. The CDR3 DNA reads TGTGCCAGGGACAGGGGCCTGAACACCGGGGAGCTGTTTTTT.